This TCR beta chain is from a study of technical replicates of blood from a few donors. The data were produced by immunoSEQ multiplex PCR, yet TCRdb's version contains in-frame clones alone and is incomplete. The sample includes fewer than 15,000 clones, approximately 95% of them seen just once. This CDR3 region has 13 residues. Deletions cut 11 bases from V and 7 bases from J, with 18 bases between. Germline assignment: CDR1 SNHLY and CDR2 FYNNEI. The rearrangement joins TRBV2 to TRBJ1-5; D is possibly TRBD1 (5 bases). The specimen sequenced was PBMCs. This TCR derives from a human donor in good health. CDR3 DNA: TGTGCCGCGACAGCAGGCACATACCAGCCCCAGCATTTT. It specifies CAATAGTYQPQHF.